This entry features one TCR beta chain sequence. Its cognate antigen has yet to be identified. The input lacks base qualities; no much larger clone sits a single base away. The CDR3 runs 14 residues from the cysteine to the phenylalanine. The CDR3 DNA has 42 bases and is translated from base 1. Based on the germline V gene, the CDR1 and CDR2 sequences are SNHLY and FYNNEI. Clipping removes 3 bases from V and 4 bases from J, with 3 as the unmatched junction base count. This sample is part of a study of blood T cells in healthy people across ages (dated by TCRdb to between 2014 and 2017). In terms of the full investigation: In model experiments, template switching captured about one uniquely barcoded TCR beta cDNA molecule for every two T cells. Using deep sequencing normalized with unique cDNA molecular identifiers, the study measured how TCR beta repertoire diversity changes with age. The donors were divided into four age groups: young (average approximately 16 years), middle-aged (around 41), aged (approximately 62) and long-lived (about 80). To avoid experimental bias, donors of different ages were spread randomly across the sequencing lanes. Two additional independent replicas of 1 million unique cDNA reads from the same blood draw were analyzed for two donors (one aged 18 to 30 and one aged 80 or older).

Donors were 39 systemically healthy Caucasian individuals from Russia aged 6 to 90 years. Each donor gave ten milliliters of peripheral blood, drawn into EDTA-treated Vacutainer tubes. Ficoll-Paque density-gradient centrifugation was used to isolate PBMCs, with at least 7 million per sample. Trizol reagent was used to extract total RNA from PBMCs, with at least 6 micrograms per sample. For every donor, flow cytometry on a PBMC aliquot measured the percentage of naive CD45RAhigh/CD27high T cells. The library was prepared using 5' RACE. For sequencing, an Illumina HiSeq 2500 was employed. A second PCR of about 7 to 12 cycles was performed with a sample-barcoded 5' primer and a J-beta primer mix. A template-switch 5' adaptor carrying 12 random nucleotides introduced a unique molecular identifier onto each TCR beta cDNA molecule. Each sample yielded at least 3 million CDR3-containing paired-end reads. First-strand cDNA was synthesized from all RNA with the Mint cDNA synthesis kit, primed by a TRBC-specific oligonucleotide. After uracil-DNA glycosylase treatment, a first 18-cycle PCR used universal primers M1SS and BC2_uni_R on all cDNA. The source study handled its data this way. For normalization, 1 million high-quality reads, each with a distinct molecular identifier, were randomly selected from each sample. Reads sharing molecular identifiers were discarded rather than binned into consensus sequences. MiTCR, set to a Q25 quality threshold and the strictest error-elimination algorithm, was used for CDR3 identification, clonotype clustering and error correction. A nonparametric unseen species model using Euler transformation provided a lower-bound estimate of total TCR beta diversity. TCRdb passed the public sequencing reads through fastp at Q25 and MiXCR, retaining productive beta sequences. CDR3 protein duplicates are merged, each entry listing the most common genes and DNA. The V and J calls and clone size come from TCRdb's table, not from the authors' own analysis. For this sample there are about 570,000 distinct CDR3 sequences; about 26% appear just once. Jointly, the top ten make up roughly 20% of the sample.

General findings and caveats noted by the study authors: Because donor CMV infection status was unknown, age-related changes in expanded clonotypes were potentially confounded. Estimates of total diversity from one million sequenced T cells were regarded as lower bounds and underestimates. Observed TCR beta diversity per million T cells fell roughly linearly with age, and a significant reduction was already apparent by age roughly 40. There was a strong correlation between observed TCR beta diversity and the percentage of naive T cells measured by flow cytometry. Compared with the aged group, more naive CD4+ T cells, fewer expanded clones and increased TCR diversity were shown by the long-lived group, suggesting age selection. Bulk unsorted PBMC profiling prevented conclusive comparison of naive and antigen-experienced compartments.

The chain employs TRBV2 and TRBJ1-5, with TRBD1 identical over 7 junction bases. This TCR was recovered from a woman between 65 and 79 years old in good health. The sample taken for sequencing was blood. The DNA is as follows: TGTGCCAGCAGTGAGGGACAGCGGAATCAGCCCCAGCATTTT. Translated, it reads CASSEGQRNQPQHF.